The clone carrying this T cell receptor (beta chain) was seen many times. Its antigen remains unidentified. Using its own MiXCR run on the reads, TCRdb lists one record per CDR3 protein. The table includes about 460,000 distinct CDR3 sequences, 11% detected once. The sample is drawn from a study of T cell repertoires in cytomegalovirus infection. Whole-study context: Through public TCR beta signatures, both CMV infection and matching HLA type were indicated.

Regarding the study as a whole: CMV carriers having the relevant HLA were flagged by cumulative public TCR beta family frequency. HLA-C-restricted CMV-specific TCR beta clonotypes were dominant in the ex vivo response.

V was shortened by 3 bases and J by 16 bases, with 22 bases between the two germline ends. The CDR3 length is 14 residues. The chain couples TRBV12-3 or TRBV12-4 to TRBJ2-1; the D gene is possibly TRBD2 (5 bases). This receptor was taken from a human donor in good health (CMV status not recorded). Some clones in this sample may be carry-over from other donors' samples. Source material: PBMCs. The CDR3 DNA reads TGTGCCAGCAGTTTTCAACTAGAGCTGGCTAGGGTTTTCTTC. This encodes CASSFQLELARVFF.